The 22 T cell receptor beta chains given below trace back to one sample, sequenced in a study of cytomegalovirus exposure and HLA in healthy donors. The primer mix had 60 Vbeta and 13 Jbeta primers. Clones were sequenced by immunoSEQ multiplex PCR, and TCRdb holds only the in-frame ones, with some missing. The sample yields about 130,000 clones, 84% seen once. The sample consisted of PBMCs. These receptors were collected from a woman between 18 and 29 years old in good health and CMV-seropositive.

Remarks on this clone: One junction end disagrees with the germline gene, perhaps due to a read error. The genes are TRBV7-9 and TRBJ2-5; D unresolved. Germline CDR1 SEHNR, CDR2 FQNEAQ (reference sequence). The CDR3 length is 13 residues. This chain's CDR3 is CSSSLGPQETQYF. The CDR3 region has the DNA TGTTCCAGCAGCTTAGGTCCTCAAGAGACCCAGTACTTC.

This clone has a handful of counts. The CDR3: CASSQVLASAGELFF. The CDR3 DNA follows: TGCGCCAGCAGCCAAGTCCTAGCGAGCGCCGGGGAGCTGTTTTTT. This chain uses TRBV4-1 with TRBJ2-2, with D perhaps matching TRBD2 (6 bases). Germline values: CDR1 MGHRA, CDR2 YSYEKL. The CDR3 contains 15 residues. V gave up 1 base and J gave up 6 bases, with 12 bases separating them.

The chain recombines TRBV5-1 with TRBJ1-1, with TRBD1 matching over 7 bases. J gave up 2 bases and V 4 bases, and 11 bases lay outside the gene matches. In germline, CDR1 is SGHRS, CDR2 YFSETQ. CDR3 length: 16 residues. CDR3 sequence: CASSPDWDSTNTEAFF. The CDR3 DNA is TGCGCCAGCAGCCCTGATTGGGACAGCACCAACACTGAAGCTTTCTTT.

The gene calls are TRBV25-1 and TRBJ1-1; D remains unclear. CDR3 length equals 14 residues. The germline CDR1 and CDR2 sequences are MGHDK and SYGVNS. V lost 4 bases and J lost 1, with 10 bases in between. The CDR3, as DNA: TGTGCCAGCAGTGGAATAGGGAGGAACACTGAAGCTTTCTTT. This sequence encodes CASSGIGRNTEAFF.

This chain uses TRBV6-6 with TRBJ1-6, with D tentatively TRBD1 (5 bases). There are 15 residues in the CDR3. Germline loops: CDR1 MNHNY, CDR2 SVGAGI (reference sequence). Trimming pared 6 bases from V and 7 bases from J, leaving 16 bases between. The CDR3 DNA reads TGTGCCAGCAGCGCCGGGGGAGGGCTAAATTCACCCCTCCACTTT. Amino acids: CASSAGGGLNSPLHF.

The gene calls are TRBV28 and TRBJ2-5, with TRBD1 matching over 8 bases. Germline values: CDR1 MDHEN, CDR2 SYDVKM. The junction had 11 bases not matched to a gene; V was cut back by 6 bases and J by 5 bases. The CDR3 loop spans 15 amino acids. The CDR3 sequence: CASRPLDRVKETQYF. DNA of the CDR3: TGTGCCAGCAGACCCCTGGACAGGGTAAAGGAGACCCAGTACTTC.

The chain has TRBV29-1 and TRBJ2-1, with D perhaps TRBD2 (6 bases). Trimming removed 2 bases at V and 10 bases at J, with 9 bases between. The length of the CDR3 is 11 residues. Looked up from germline, CDR1 is SQVTM and CDR2 is ANQGSEA. This CDR3 reads CSVETSWEQFF. CDR3 sequence (DNA): TGCAGCGTTGAAACTAGCTGGGAGCAGTTCTTC.

This rearrangement joins TRBV7-9 to TRBJ1-2; 7 bases agree with TRBD1. Losses at the gene ends were 8 bases for V and 0 bases for J; bases not matched to a gene: 9. Germline-derived CDR1 and CDR2 are SEHNR and FQNEAQ (reference sequence). The CDR3 loop spans 15 amino acids. This CDR3 is CASGTDHFTNYGYTF. The CDR3 nucleotides are TGTGCCAGCGGGACAGATCATTTTACTAACTATGGCTACACCTTC.

The gene calls are TRBV7-9 and TRBJ2-5, with 7 bases matching TRBD1. Germline V gives CDR1 SEHNR, CDR2 FQNEAQ (reference sequence). Trimming at V came to 2 bases and at J to 2 bases, leaving 8 bases not matched to a gene. The CDR3 covers 16 residues. CDR3 loop: CASSLRPGQKQETQYF. The DNA of the CDR3 is TGTGCCAGCAGCTTACGTCCGGGACAGAAGCAAGAGACCCAGTACTTC.

This clone appeared a single time. This rearrangement joins TRBV27 to TRBJ1-6; 7 bases map to TRBD1. The CDR3 consists of 15 residues. The junction had 3 bases not matched to a gene; V was cut back by 7 bases and J by 0 bases. Germline CDR1 and CDR2: MNHEY and SMNVEV (reference sequence). CDR3 loop: CASKTGSSYNSPLHF. CDR3 nucleotides: TGTGCCAGCAAGACAGGGAGCTCCTATAATTCACCCCTCCACTTT.

The chain joins TRBV4-2 to TRBJ2-1, with 11 nucleotides matching TRBD2. Germline V lookup: CDR1 LGHNA, CDR2 YNFKEQ. The CDR3 runs to 18 residues. After removal of 1 base from V and 6 bases from J, the junction contained 11 bases not matched to a gene. CDR3 in DNA: TGTGCCAGCAGCCAAGGGGATGTAGCGGGGGGGTCGGGCAATGAGCAGTTCTTC. Amino acid sequence: CASSQGDVAGGSGNEQFF.

The chain couples TRBV4-1 to TRBJ1-1, with D possibly matching TRBD1 (5 bases). The CDR3 contains 16 residues. The germline V and J ends were trimmed by 4 bases and 1 base, with 16 bases remaining between them. Germline CDR1 MGHRA, CDR2 YSYEKL. The CDR3: CASSLFLFTGNTEAFF. The CDR3, as DNA: TGCGCCAGCAGCCTCTTCCTTTTCACAGGGAACACTGAAGCTTTCTTT.

This sequence joins TRBV6-6 and TRBJ2-7; 7 bases fit TRBD2. Germline CDR1 and CDR2: MNHNY and SVGAGI (reference sequence). V shed 7 bases and J 0 bases; nucleotides not matched to a gene: 6. There are 14 residues in the CDR3. This CDR3 reads CASMVAGRSYEQYF. CDR3 sequence (DNA): TGTGCCAGCATGGTAGCGGGTCGCTCCTACGAGCAGTACTTC.

The chain links TRBV28 to TRBJ1-2; D might be TRBD1 (6 bases). The V and J ends lost 7 bases and 0 bases respectively, with 18 bases between them. Germline V gives CDR1 MDHEN, CDR2 SYDVKM. The length of the CDR3 is 16 residues. Here the CDR3 reads CASTLSTGRSNYGYTF. The DNA of the CDR3 is TGTGCCAGCACCCTTTCAACAGGGCGGTCTAACTATGGCTACACCTTC.

The chain carries TRBV28 and TRBJ1-5; D possibly corresponds to TRBD1 (5 bases). CDR1 MDHEN and CDR2 SYDVKM come from the germline V gene. This CDR3 spans 13 amino acids. V lost 5 bases to trimming and J lost 6 bases, with 11 bases between them. The CDR3 sequence is CASSLPRVQPQHF. As DNA, the CDR3 is TGTGCCAGCAGTCTCCCCAGGGTTCAGCCCCAGCATTTT.

A few counts support this clone. For the CDR3, the DNA is TGTGCCATCAGTAAGGACAGGGGGCCATATAATTCACCCCTCCACTTT. It is translated as CAISKDRGPYNSPLHF. This chain connects TRBV10-3 to TRBJ1-6, with 11 bases identical to TRBD1. V lost 5 bases and J lost 4; bases outside the gene matches: 4. The germline CDR1 and CDR2 sequences are ENHRY and SYGVKD. The CDR3 consists of 16 residues.

V gene TRBV12-5 combines with J gene TRBJ2-1, with 9 bases lining up with TRBD1. Germline trimming cut 4 bases from V and 7 bases from J; bases unmatched to any gene: 5. In germline, CDR1 is LGHNT, CDR2 FRNRAP. This CDR3 is 14 amino acids long. The CDR3 loop is CASGSGTGMNEQFF. DNA of the CDR3: TGTGCTAGTGGTTCCGGGACAGGGATGAATGAGCAGTTCTTC.

The V gene is TRBV5-6, the J gene TRBJ1-1; TRBD1 agrees at 8 bases. The germline CDR1 and CDR2 sequences are SGHDT and YYEEEE. V shed 2 bases and J 0 bases; nucleotides not matched to a gene: 6. The CDR3 has 16 residues. CDR3 region: CASSFGQGPMNTEAFF. The DNA for the CDR3 is TGTGCCAGCAGCTTCGGACAGGGCCCCATGAACACTGAAGCTTTCTTT.

V and J are TRBV18 and TRBJ1-1; D unclear. This CDR3 region has 13 residues. With 1 base removed from V and 5 bases from J, the gap between germline ends came to 8 bases. Germline assignment: CDR1 KGHSH and CDR2 LQKENI. CDR3 sequence reads: CASSPRTLTEAFF. The CDR3 DNA is TGTGCCAGCTCACCACGGACTCTAACTGAAGCTTTCTTT.

The V and J genes are TRBV13 and TRBJ1-1, with 9 bases aligning to TRBD1. Germline-derived CDR1 and CDR2 are PRHDT and FYEKMQ (reference sequence). The CDR3 is 17 residues long. The J segment lost 2 bases and the V segment lost 4 bases, leaving 11 bases of the junction unmatched. The CDR3 DNA sequence: TGTGCCAGCAGCTCCGGGACAGGGTTGGCGGGAAACACTGAAGCTTTCTTT. Translation gives CASSSGTGLAGNTEAFF.

The chain employs TRBV5-1 and TRBJ1-5; no definite D call. The V gene lost 4 bases and the J gene lost 2 bases, with 16 bases spanning the gap. CDR3 length: 16 residues. Germline-derived CDR1 and CDR2 are SGHRS and YFSETQ. The CDR3 nucleotides read TGCGCCAGCAGCCCCGCTGGTGGGGAGGGCAATCAGCCCCAGCATTTT. Translation: CASSPAGGEGNQPQHF.

This chain joins TRBV15 and TRBJ1-2, with 8 bases that match TRBD1. Trimming at V came to 0 bases and at J to 4 bases, leaving 7 bases not matched to a gene. CDR3 length: 16 amino acids. Germline V lookup: CDR1 LNHNV, CDR2 YYDKDF (reference sequence). The CDR3 coding sequence is TGTGCCACCAGCAGAGAAAGACAGGGGCTAGGCTATGGCTACACCTTC. Amino acid sequence: CATSRERQGLGYGYTF. The full variable domain, in which reference TRBV15 and TRBJ1-2 provide the parts outside the CDR3, is DAMVIQNPRYQVTQFGKPVTLSCSQTLNHNVMYWYQQKSSQAPKLLFHYYDKDFNNEADTPDNFQSRRPNTSFCFLDIRSPGLGDTAMYLCATSRERQGLGYGYTFGSGTRLTVV.